This T cell receptor beta chain was recorded in a study of early T cells in non-severe SARS-CoV-2 infection. On the study more broadly: The study sequenced bulk RNA from unsorted whole blood, with chains unpaired.

V was shortened by 2 bases and J by 3 bases, with 13 bases between the two germline ends. The CDR3 is made up of 15 amino acids. CDR1 is SGHTA, CDR2 FQGTGA, per germline. This clonotype was observed many times. Attachment of unique molecular identifiers was made to individual cDNA molecules. From the 5' RACE reads, TCRdb called clonotypes with MiXCR, one entry per CDR3 protein. The data hold tens of thousands of distinct CDR3 sequences, with about 4.7% observed a single time. Sequencing was done on a sample of whole blood. V is TRBV7-3 and J is TRBJ1-1; no reliable D call. This TCR derives from an adult who was a healthcare worker with PCR-confirmed SARS-CoV-2 infection or an uninfected control (not recorded which). The CDR3 DNA reads TGTGCCAGCAGCTTAGTGCGGGATTCGGACACTGAAGCTTTCTTT. This codes for CASSLVRDSDTEAFF.